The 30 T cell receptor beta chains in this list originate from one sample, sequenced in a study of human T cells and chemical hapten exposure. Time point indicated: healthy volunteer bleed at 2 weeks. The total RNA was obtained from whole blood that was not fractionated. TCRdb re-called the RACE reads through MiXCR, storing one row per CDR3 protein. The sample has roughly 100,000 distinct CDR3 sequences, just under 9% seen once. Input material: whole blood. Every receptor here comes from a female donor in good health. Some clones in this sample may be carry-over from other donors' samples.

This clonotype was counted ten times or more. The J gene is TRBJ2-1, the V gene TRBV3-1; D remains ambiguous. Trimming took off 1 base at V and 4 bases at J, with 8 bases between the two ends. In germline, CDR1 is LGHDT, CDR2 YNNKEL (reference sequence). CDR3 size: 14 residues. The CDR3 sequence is CASSQAGAYNEQFF. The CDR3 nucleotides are TGTGCCAGCAGCCAAGCAGGAGCGTACAATGAGCAGTTCTTC.

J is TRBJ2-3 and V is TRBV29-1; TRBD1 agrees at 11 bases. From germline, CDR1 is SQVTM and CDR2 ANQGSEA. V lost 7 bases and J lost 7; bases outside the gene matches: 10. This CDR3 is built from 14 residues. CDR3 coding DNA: TGCAGCGCTCAATCGGACAGGGGGCGTTATACGCAGTATTTT. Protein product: CSAQSDRGRYTQYF.

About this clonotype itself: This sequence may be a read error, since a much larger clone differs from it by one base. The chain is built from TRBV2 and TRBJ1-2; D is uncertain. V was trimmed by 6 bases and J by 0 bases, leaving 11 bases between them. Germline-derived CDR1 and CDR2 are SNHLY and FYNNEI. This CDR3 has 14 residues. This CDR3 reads CASRGKVPNYGYTF. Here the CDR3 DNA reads TGTGCCAGCAGGGGGAAAGTCCCTAACTATGGCTACACCTTC.

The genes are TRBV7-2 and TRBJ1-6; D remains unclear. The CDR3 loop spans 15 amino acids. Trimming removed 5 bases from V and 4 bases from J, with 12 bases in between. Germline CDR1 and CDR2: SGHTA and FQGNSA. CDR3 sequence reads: CASSRRAVYNSPLHF. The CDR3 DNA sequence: TGTGCCAGCAGCCGTAGGGCAGTGTATAATTCACCCCTCCACTTT.

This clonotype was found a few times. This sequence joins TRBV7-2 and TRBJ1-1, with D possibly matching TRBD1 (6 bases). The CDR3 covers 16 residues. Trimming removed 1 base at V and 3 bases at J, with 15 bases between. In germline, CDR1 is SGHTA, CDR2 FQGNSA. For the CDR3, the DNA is TGTGCCAGCAGCTTAGTAGCAATGCAGGGGTACACTGAAGCTTTCTTT. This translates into CASSLVAMQGYTEAFF. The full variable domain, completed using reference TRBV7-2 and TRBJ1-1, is GAGVSQSPSNKVTEKGKDVELRCDPISGHTALYWYRQSLGQGLEFLIYFQGNSAPDKSGLPSDRFSAERTGGSVSTLTIQRTQQEDSAVYLCASSLVAMQGYTEAFFGQGTRLTVV.

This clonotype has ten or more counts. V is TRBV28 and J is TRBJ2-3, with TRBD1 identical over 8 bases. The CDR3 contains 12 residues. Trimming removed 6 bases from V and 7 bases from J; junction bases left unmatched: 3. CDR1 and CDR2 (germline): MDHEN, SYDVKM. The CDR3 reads CASRQGVYTQYF. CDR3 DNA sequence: TGTGCCAGCAGACAGGGGGTATATACGCAGTATTTT. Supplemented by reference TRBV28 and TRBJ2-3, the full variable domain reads DVKVTQSSRYLVKRTGEKVFLECVQDMDHENMFWYRQDPGLGLRLIYFSYDVKMKEKGDIPEGYSVSREKKERFSLILESASTNQTSMYLCASRQGVYTQYFGPGTRLTVL.

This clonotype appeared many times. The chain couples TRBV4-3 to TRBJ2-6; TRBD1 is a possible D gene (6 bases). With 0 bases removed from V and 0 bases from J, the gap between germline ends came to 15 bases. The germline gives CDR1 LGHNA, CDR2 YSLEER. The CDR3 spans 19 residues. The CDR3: CASSQEPTGANSGANVLTF. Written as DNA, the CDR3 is TGCGCCAGCAGCCAAGAGCCGACAGGAGCGAACTCTGGGGCCAACGTCCTGACTTTC.

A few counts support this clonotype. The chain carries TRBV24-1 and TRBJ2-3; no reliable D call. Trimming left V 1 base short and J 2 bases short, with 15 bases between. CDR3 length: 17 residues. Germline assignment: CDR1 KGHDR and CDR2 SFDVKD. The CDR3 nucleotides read TGTGCCACCAGTGATTTTTCAGGATCGCTTATCACAGATACGCAGTATTTT. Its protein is CATSDFSGSLITDTQYF.

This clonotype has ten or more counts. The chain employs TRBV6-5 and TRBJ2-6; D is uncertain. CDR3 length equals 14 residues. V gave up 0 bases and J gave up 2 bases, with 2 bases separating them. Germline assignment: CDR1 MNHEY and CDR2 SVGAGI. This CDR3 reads CASSYSPGANVLTF. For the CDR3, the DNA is TGTGCCAGCAGTTACTCGCCTGGGGCCAACGTCCTGACTTTC.

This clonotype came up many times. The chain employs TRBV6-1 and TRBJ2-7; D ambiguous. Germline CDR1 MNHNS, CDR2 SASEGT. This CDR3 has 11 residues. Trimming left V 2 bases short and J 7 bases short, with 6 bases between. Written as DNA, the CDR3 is TGTGCCAGCAGTGAAACAAGGGAGCAGTACTTC. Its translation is CASSETREQYF.

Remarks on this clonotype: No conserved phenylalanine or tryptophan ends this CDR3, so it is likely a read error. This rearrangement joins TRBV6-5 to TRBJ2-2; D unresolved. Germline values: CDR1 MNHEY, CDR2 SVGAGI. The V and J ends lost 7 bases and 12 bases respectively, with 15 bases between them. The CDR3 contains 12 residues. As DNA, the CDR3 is TGTGCCAGCAAAGGGCCCTTGGGGAAGCTGTTTCTT. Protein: CASKGPLGKLFL.

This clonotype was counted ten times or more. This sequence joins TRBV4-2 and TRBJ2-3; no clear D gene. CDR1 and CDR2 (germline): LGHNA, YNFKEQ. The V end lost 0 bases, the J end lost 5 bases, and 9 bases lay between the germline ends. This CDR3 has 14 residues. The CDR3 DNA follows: TGTGCCAGCAGCCAAGAATACGAGCAAGATACGCAGTATTTT. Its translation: CASSQEYEQDTQYF.

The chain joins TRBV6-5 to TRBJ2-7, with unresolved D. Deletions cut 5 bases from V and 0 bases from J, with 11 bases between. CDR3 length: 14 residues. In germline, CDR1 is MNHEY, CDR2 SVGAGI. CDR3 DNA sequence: TGTGCCAGCAGTGACGACCCGAGCTCCTACGAGCAGTACTTC. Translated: CASSDDPSSYEQYF.

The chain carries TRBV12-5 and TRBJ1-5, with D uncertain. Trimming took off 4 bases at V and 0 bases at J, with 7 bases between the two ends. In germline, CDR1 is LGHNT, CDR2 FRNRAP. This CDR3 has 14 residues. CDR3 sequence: CASGSGSSNQPQHF. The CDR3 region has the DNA TGTGCTAGTGGTTCGGGGAGTAGCAATCAGCCCCAGCATTTT.

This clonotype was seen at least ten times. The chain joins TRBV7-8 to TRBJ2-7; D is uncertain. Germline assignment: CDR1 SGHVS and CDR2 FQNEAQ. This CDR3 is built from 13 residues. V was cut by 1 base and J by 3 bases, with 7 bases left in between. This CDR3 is CASSLGVYYEQYF. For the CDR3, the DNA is TGTGCCAGCAGCTTAGGGGTTTACTACGAGCAGTACTTC. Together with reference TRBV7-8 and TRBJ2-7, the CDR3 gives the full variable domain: GAGVSQSPRYKVAKRGQDVALRCDPISGHVSLFWYQQALGQGPEFLTYFQNEAQLDKSGLPSDRFFAERPEGSVSTLKIQRTQQEDSAVYLCASSLGVYYEQYFGPGTRLTVT.

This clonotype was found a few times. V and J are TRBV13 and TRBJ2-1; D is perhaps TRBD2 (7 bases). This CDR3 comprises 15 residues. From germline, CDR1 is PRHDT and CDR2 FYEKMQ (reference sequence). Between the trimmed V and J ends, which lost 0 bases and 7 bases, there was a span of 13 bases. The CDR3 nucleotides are TGTGCCAGCAGCTTAGGAACGGGGGGCGTGAATGAGCAGTTCTTC. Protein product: CASSLGTGGVNEQFF.

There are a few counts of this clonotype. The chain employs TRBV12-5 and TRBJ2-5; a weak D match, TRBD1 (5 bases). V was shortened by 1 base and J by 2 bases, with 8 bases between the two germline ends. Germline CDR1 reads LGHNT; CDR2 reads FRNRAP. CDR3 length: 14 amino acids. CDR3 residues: CASGLGQNQETQYF. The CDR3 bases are TGTGCTAGTGGTTTGGGACAGAATCAAGAGACCCAGTACTTC.

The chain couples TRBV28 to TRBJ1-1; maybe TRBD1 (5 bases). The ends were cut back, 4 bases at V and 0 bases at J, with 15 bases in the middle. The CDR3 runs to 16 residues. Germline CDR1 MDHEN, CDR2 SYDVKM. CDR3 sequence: CASSSYQTDMNTEAFF. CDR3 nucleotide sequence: TGTGCCAGCAGTTCATATCAGACAGACATGAACACTGAAGCTTTCTTT. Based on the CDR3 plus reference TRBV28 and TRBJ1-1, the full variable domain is DVKVTQSSRYLVKRTGEKVFLECVQDMDHENMFWYRQDPGLGLRLIYFSYDVKMKEKGDIPEGYSVSREKKERFSLILESASTNQTSMYLCASSSYQTDMNTEAFFGQGTRLTVV.

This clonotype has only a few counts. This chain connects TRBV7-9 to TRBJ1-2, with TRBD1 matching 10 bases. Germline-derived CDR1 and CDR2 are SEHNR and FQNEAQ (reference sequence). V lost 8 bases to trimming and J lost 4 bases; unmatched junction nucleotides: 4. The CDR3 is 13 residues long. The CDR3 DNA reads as TGTGCCAGCGGGGGACAGGGGTTCTATGGCTACACCTTC. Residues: CASGGQGFYGYTF.

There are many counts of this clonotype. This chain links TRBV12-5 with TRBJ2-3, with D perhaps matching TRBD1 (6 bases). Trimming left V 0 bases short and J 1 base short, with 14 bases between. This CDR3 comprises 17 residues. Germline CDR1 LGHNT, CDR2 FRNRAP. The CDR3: CASGLVVQGSGTDTQYF. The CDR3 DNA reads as TGTGCTAGTGGTTTGGTAGTCCAGGGGTCGGGCACAGATACGCAGTATTTT.

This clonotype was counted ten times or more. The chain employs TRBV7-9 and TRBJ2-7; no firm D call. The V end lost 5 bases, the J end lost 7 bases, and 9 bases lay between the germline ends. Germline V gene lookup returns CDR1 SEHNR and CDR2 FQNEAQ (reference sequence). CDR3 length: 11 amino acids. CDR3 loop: CASSSLGEQYF. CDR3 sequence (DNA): TGTGCCAGCAGCAGTTTGGGGGAGCAGTACTTC.

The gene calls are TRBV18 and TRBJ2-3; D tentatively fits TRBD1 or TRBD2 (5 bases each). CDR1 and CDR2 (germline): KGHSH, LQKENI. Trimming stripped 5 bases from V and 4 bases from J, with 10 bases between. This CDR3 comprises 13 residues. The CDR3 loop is CASSGQGADTQYF. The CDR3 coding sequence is TGTGCCAGCTCAGGGCAGGGAGCAGATACGCAGTATTTT.

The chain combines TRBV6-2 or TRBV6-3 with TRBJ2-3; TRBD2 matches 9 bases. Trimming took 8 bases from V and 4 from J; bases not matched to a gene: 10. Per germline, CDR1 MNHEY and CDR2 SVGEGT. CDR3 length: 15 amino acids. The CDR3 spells CASENSGRGPDTQYF. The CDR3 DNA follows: TGTGCCAGCGAAAATAGCGGGAGAGGCCCAGATACGCAGTATTTT.

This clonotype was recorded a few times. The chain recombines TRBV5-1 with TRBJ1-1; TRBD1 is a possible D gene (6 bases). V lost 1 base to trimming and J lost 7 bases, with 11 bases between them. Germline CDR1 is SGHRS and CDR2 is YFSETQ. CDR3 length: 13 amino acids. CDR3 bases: TGCGCCAGCAGCTTGACAGGGTCGGGTGAAGCTTTCTTT. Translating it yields CASSLTGSGEAFF.

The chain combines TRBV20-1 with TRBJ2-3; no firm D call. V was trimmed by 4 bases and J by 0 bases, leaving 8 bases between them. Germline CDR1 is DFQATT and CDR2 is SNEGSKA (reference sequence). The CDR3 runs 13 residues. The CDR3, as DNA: TGCAGTGCTAAAAACCCTAGCACAGATACGCAGTATTTT. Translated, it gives CSAKNPSTDTQYF.

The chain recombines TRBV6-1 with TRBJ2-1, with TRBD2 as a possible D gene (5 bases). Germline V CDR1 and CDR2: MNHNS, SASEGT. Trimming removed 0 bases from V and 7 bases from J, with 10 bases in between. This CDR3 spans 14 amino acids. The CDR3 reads CASSEASLANEQFF. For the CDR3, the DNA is TGTGCCAGCAGTGAAGCGTCCCTAGCAAATGAGCAGTTCTTC.

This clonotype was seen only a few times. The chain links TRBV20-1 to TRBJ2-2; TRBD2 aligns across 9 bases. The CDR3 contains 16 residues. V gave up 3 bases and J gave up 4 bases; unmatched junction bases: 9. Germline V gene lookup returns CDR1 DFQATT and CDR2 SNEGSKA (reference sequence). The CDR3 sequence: CSASASAGGPTGELFF. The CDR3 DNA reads TGCAGTGCTAGTGCCTCAGCGGGAGGTCCCACCGGGGAGCTGTTTTTT.

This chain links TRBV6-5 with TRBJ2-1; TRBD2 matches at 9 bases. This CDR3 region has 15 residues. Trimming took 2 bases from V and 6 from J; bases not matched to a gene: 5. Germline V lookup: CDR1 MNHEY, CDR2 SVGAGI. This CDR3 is CASSYGAGGGNEQFF. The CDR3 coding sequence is TGTGCCAGCAGTTACGGCGCGGGAGGGGGCAATGAGCAGTTCTTC.

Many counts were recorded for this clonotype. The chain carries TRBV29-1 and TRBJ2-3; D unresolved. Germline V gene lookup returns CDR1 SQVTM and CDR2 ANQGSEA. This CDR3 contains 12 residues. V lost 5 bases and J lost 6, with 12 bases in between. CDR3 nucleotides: TGCAGCGTTTACGCCAGTGCGGATACGCAGTATTTT. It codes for CSVYASADTQYF.

CDR3 sequence (DNA): TGTGCCAGCACCAGGACAGATGTGGAGACCCAGTACTTC. It encodes CASTRTDVETQYF. The genes are TRBV6-2 or TRBV6-3 and TRBJ2-5; a weak D match, TRBD1 (6 bases). The CDR3 has 13 residues. CDR1 is MNHEY, CDR2 SVGEGT, per germline. Trimming cost V 7 bases and J 5 bases, with 14 bases left between them.